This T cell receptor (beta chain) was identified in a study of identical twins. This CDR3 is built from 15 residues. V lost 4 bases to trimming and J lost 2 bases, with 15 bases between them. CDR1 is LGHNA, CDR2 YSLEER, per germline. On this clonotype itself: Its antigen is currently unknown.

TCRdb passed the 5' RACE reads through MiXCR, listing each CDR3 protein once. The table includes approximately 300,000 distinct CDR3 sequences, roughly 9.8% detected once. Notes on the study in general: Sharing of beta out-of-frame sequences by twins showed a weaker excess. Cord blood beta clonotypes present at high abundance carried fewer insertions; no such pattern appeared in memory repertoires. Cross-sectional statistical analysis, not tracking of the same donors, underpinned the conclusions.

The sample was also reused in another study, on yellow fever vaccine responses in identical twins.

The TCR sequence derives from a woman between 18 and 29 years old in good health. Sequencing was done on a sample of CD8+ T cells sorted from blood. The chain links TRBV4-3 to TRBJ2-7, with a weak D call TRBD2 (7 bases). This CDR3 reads CASSLHGGGPYEQYF. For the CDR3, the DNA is TGCGCCAGCAGCCTCCATGGGGGGGGCCCCTACGAGCAGTACTTC.